This entry concerns a single T cell receptor beta chain. Its antigen is unknown. The entry originates in a study of shared clonotypes between healthy human individuals. Across the whole study: Each donor contributed plates that comprised three CD4 naive, three CD4 memory, two CD8 naive and one CD8 memory.

From germline, CDR1 is SEHNR and CDR2 FQNEAQ (reference sequence). The CDR3 loop spans 12 amino acids. The germline V and J ends were trimmed by 1 base and 8 bases, with 8 bases remaining between them. Study-level results: Generally, naive subsets (rather than memory subsets) showed larger estimated richness.

Sequencing used immunoSEQ multiplex PCR; TCRdb keeps in-frame clones, though not all of them. The sample records about 2.2 million clones, just over 90% being singletons. Naive CD8 cells lacked CD45RO and underwent positive selection for CCR7, leaving out terminally differentiated effector memory CD45RA+ cells. The V gene is TRBV7-9, the J gene TRBJ1-1; D unclear. This sequence was found in a man between 18 and 29 years old in good health. Some clones in this sample may be carry-over from other donors' samples. The material sequenced was naive CD8+ T cells from PBMCs. CDR3 sequence: CASSLVREEAFF. The DNA for the CDR3 is TGTGCCAGCAGCTTAGTGAGGGAGGAAGCTTTCTTT.